The sequence of this TCR beta chain was determined in a study of identical twins (dated by TCRdb to 2015 to 2016). For context, the study as a whole: The study deep-sequenced TCR alpha and beta repertoires from monozygotic twins, unrelated adults of various ages and cord blood to test whether fetal clonotypes persist. To rule out contamination, the twin experiments were replicated at different times with different library preparation protocols. What the research found in general, with its limitations: Fewer insertions were carried by abundant cord blood beta clonotypes; a weaker similar trend was observed in young adult naive repertoires, while no such trend was observed in memory repertoires. In monozygotic twins, out-of-frame TCR alpha sharing was systematically underestimated by recombination models, although the models agreed with sharing between unrelated individuals. Compared with coincidental sharing between unrelated individuals, an excess of low generation-probability sequences was observed among out-of-frame TCR alpha sequences shared between twins. Conclusions relied on cross-sectional statistical analysis, since the same donors could not be followed over many years. The excess sharing between twins in beta out-of-frame sequences was weaker because fewer shared sequences reduced the signal-to-noise ratio. Zero-insertion analyses could be partly confounded by invariant T cells such as MAIT and iNKT, although diverse VJ usage argued against such confounding for most clonotypes.

This clonotype was found a few times. Its cognate antigen has yet to be identified. Base qualities are missing; no much larger clone stands one base away. The CDR3 starts with the cysteine, ends with the phenylalanine, and has 15 residues. The only DNA kept is the CDR3, 45 bases in frame from the first base. Sequences SNHLY (CDR1) and FYNNEI (CDR2) are obtained from the germline V gene. Trimming removed 5 bases from V and 4 bases from J; the gene matches leave 6 bases unexplained. Only healthy Caucasian donors were included. The twin cohort consisted of three pairs of female monozygotic twins, all aged roughly 18 to 30 years. Positive isolation kits from Invitrogen were used to isolate CD4+ and CD8+ T cell populations. Library preparation employed 5' RACE. TCRdb lists the instrument as Illumina HiSeq 2000. Template switching added a universal primer binding site, and the final cDNA carried a unique molecular identifier that allowed TCR cDNA molecules to be counted accurately. Specific primers in the conserved constant-segment region were used to synthesize first-strand cDNA for the TCR alpha and beta chains. To control for contamination, each cDNA library was double barcoded with a SMART-Mk sample barcode plus Illumina barcodes. TruSeq adapter sequences and Illumina sample barcodes were added in two successive PCR steps. The Illumina HiSeq platform was used with custom primers to sequence TCR alpha and beta cDNA libraries. In the authors' own workflow: MiGEC was used to process raw reads and extract unique molecular identifiers, and MiXCR was used to find CDR3 positions. For each individual, recombination models were inferred using an EM algorithm with the repgenHMM and IGoR tools. Shared clonotypes were analyzed with the tcR package in R, and sharing was normalized by the product of cloneset sizes. Out-of-frame nonproductive sequences were analyzed to study raw recombination free of thymic and clonal selection effects. The public sequencing data were trimmed at Q25 with fastp and processed into clonotypes with MiXCR by TCRdb, which kept only in-frame beta chains. Each record represents a unique CDR3 protein, reported with the most common genes and DNA among its rows. In this record, the V and J calls reflect TCRdb's handling and not the investigators' own analysis. Across this sample there are about 250,000 distinct CDR3 sequences, with around 8.3% seen only once. 3% of the sample goes to the ten largest clones.

The same sample was also studied in work on yellow fever vaccine responses in identical twins. As the second publication notes: The T cell response to vaccination in identical twins was reported by the authors to appear partly convergent and partly personalized. Focusing on identical twins, the study followed the T cell clones that responded to the vaccine, and did so with precision.

Sequenced: CD8+ T cells sorted from blood. The clonotype originates from a woman between 18 and 29 years old in good health. The chain was built from TRBV2 and TRBJ2-7, with 12 bases matching TRBD2. The DNA is as follows: TGTGCCAGCAGTTCTCTAGCGGGAGGGGCTTACGAGCAGTACTTC. Its translation reads: CASSSLAGGAYEQYF.